The 15 T cell receptor beta chains in this list originate from one sample, sequenced in a study of blood T cell repertoires in COVID-19. Libraries were prepared by immunoSEQ multiplex PCR; TCRdb keeps only in-frame clonotypes and omits some of them. This table has 350,000 to 450,000 clones, 80% to 95% appearing once. Sequencing input: PBMCs or T cells enriched from blood (not recorded which). The source is a woman aged 40 to 50 who had been exposed to COVID-19.

V usage is TRBV6-5 and J usage is TRBJ1-5; TRBD1 matches at 7 bases. The CDR3 has 15 amino acids. Losses at the gene ends were 8 bases for V and 3 bases for J; bases not matched to a gene: 10. Germline V gene data show CDR1 as MNHEY and CDR2 as SVGAGI. CDR3 nucleotides: TGTGCCAGCGGACAGGAAAGTCAGTTCAATCAGCCCCAGCATTTT. The encoded protein is CASGQESQFNQPQHF.

The rearrangement uses TRBV9 and TRBJ1-1, with 10 bases fitting TRBD1. The germline CDR1 and CDR2 sequences are SGDLS and YYNGEE. V gave up 0 bases and J gave up 2 bases; unmatched junction bases: 16. The length of the CDR3 is 20 residues. This CDR3 reads CASSVDGRDRGSSSNTEAFF. The CDR3 DNA follows: TGTGCCAGCAGCGTAGATGGGAGGGACAGGGGATCCTCAAGCAACACTGAAGCTTTCTTT.

This chain uses TRBV4-1 with TRBJ2-1; D might be TRBD2 (6 bases). V gave up 0 bases and J gave up 6 bases, with 12 bases separating them. The CDR3 consists of 15 residues. The germline gives CDR1 MGHRA, CDR2 YSYEKL. CDR3 DNA sequence: TGCGCCAGCAGCCAAGATGGCGGGACCTTCAATGAGCAGTTCTTC. This gives the protein CASSQDGGTFNEQFF.

V usage is TRBV7-8 and J usage is TRBJ1-4; D unresolved. This CDR3 is built from 15 residues. The germline V gene has CDR1 SGHVS and CDR2 FQNEAQ. V lost 5 bases to trimming and J lost 5 bases, with 15 bases between them. The CDR3 protein is CASSPWPRENEKLFF. CDR3 sequence (DNA): TGTGCCAGCAGCCCATGGCCCCGGGAAAATGAAAAACTGTTTTTT.

The chain employs TRBV11-2 and TRBJ2-7, with D unclear. Trimming took off 3 bases at V and 3 bases at J, with 12 bases between the two ends. Germline CDR1 reads SGHAT; CDR2 reads FQNNGV. This CDR3 spans 14 amino acids. CDR3 in amino acids: CASSFSGHRYEQYF. The CDR3 nucleotides are TGTGCCAGCAGCTTTAGTGGTCACCGCTACGAGCAGTACTTC.

This clone appeared a single time. The chain recombines TRBV19 with TRBJ1-6; D is unclear. V was trimmed by 5 bases and J by 7 bases, leaving 12 bases between them. This CDR3 spans 14 amino acids. Germline V CDR1 and CDR2: LNHDA, SQIVND (reference sequence). The CDR3 sequence: CASSRQLSNSPLHF. Here the CDR3 DNA reads TGTGCCAGTAGTCGACAACTGTCCAATTCACCCCTCCACTTT.

The V gene is TRBV5-1, the J gene TRBJ1-3; tentatively, D is TRBD1 (5 bases). The V gene lost 4 bases and the J gene lost 2 bases, with 13 bases spanning the gap. CDR1 and CDR2 from the germline V gene are SGHRS and YFSETQ. This CDR3 is 15 amino acids long. CDR3 sequence: CASSPREGTGNTIYF. The CDR3 bases are TGCGCCAGCAGCCCGAGGGAGGGGACTGGAAACACCATATATTTT.

The chain is built from TRBV19 and TRBJ2-4; D might be TRBD2 (5 bases). Trimming shortened V by 6 bases and J by 7 bases, and 13 bases separated the two germline ends. CDR1 is LNHDA, CDR2 SQIVND, per germline (reference sequence). This CDR3 has 13 amino acids. CDR3 sequence reads: CASRGSPGNIQYF. The CDR3 nucleotides are TGTGCCAGTAGAGGCTCCCCGGGGAACATTCAGTACTTC.

This sequence joins TRBV7-8 and TRBJ1-5; maybe TRBD1 (5 bases). This CDR3 region has 15 residues. V lost 0 bases, J lost 1 base, and 7 bases lay in between. Germline CDR1 and CDR2: SGHVS and FQNEAQ. This CDR3 reads CASSLARVSNQPQHF. CDR3 nucleotides: TGTGCCAGCAGCTTAGCCAGGGTGAGCAATCAGCCCCAGCATTTT.

The table lists this clone with a few counts. The gene calls are TRBV10-1 and TRBJ2-7; tentative D call: TRBD1 (6 bases). The V end lost 3 bases, the J end lost 3 bases, and 9 bases lay between the germline ends. The germline V gene encodes CDR1 WNHNN and CDR2 SYGVQD (reference sequence). The CDR3 covers 13 residues. The CDR3 loop reads CASSDGRGYEQYF. In nucleotides, the CDR3 is TGCGCCAGCAGTGACGGCAGGGGCTACGAGCAGTACTTC.

This clone was counted once. The chain employs TRBV7-9 and TRBJ2-4, with a weak D call TRBD1 (6 bases). CDR3 length: 15 residues. Germline V gives CDR1 SEHNR, CDR2 FQNEAQ (reference sequence). Trimming took off 3 bases at V and 6 bases at J, with 15 bases between the two ends. For the CDR3, the DNA is TGTGCCAGCAGCTTCGGGCAGGGGCAGGGAAACATTCAGTACTTC. Its protein is CASSFGQGQGNIQYF.

The CDR3 sequence: CASSVVGTRGGYTF. The CDR3 coding sequence is TGTGCCAGCAGTGTGGTCGGGACAAGGGGAGGCTACACCTTC. The V gene is TRBV2, the J gene TRBJ1-2, with D possibly TRBD1 on 6 matching bases. CDR3 length: 14 residues. Germline CDR1 and CDR2: SNHLY and FYNNEI. The V gene lost 4 bases and the J gene lost 8 bases, with 17 bases spanning the gap.

This chain connects TRBV11-3 to TRBJ2-2; D not resolved. The CDR3 is made up of 13 amino acids. Per germline, CDR1 SGHNT and CDR2 YENEEA. V was clipped by 1 base and J by 7 bases, with 7 bases between them. The CDR3 here is CASSLGPVGELFF. The CDR3 DNA reads as TGTGCCAGCAGCTTAGGTCCGGTCGGGGAGCTGTTTTTT.

In nucleotides, the CDR3 is TGCGCCAGCAGCCAAGCCTCCCTAGCGGGAGGGAAGAAGGCAGATACGCAGTATTTT. Residues: CASSQASLAGGKKADTQYF. This rearrangement joins TRBV4-1 to TRBJ2-3; 12 positions match TRBD2. The CDR3 is 19 residues long. Germline loops: CDR1 MGHRA, CDR2 YSYEKL. V was clipped by 1 base and J by 4 bases; unmatched bases: 12.

The CDR3 coding sequence is TGTGCCAGCAGCCCGCGATCGGGGCAAGAGACCCAGTACTTC. Translating gives CASSPRSGQETQYF. The chain has TRBV7-9 and TRBJ2-5, with D tentatively TRBD2 (5 bases). Trimming left V 5 bases short and J 2 bases short, with 12 bases between. Germline V CDR1 and CDR2: SEHNR, FQNEAQ (reference sequence). This CDR3 has 14 amino acids.